This is a list of T cell receptor beta chains from one sample in a study of control samples from healthy donors and cancer patients. TCRdb's copy holds only in-frame clones and misses some; the assay was immunoSEQ multiplex PCR. The sample has tens of thousands of clones, 85% to 90% seen once. Sequenced sample: blood. These receptors were obtained from a woman in her forties or fifties in good health. Both conserved end residues are part of each CDR3. D genes are given only for firm matches. Clone size is shown for a subset of rows, as once, few, many or a class of expanded clone.

j_call d_call clone_size v_call cdr3_nt cdr3_aa
TRBJ2-1 - - TRBV10-3 TGTGCCATCAGTGAGTCCGAAATCCTGGATCCCTACAATGAGCAGTTCTTC CAISESEILDPYNEQFF
TRBJ2-5 TRBD1 - TRBV5-6 TGTGCCAGCAGCTTGGACTTTCGACAGGGCGGAAGGGAGACCCAGTACTTC CASSLDFRQGGRETQYF
TRBJ2-1 TRBD2 - TRBV11-3 TGTGCCAGCAGCCCTAAGGTACTAGCGGGAGAGTATGAGCAGTTCTTC CASSPKVLAGEYEQFF
TRBJ1-2 TRBD1 - TRBV19 TGTGCCAGTAGTGCCGGCCGGGACAGGTCCTATGGCTACACCTTC CASSAGRDRSYGYTF
TRBJ1-4 - - TRBV21-1 TGTGCCAGCAGCGACGGGGACAGGTTCGTGTTTTTT CASSDGDRFVFF
TRBJ1-6 - - TRBV5-1 TGCGCCAGCAGTCTTAGTCAACCGGACCTCAATAATTCACCCCTCCACTTT CASSLSQPDLNNSPLHF
TRBJ1-2 - many TRBV27 TGTGCCAGCAGTATTTTACCCATCGGGAGGCGTGGCTACACCTTC CASSILPIGRRGYTF
TRBJ1-1 - once TRBV11-2 TGTGCCTCGCTTAGGGGCTACATGAACACTGAAGCTTTCTTT CASLRGYMNTEAFF
TRBJ1-2 TRBD1 - TRBV27 TGTGCCAGCAGTATAACCCGGGACAGCTATGGCTACACCTTC CASSITRDSYGYTF
TRBJ1-6 - - TRBV6-5 TGTGCCAGCAGTTACGACAGCTCGGGGCCCCTCCACTTT CASSYDSSGPLHF